This T cell receptor beta chain is from a study of blood T cell repertoires in COVID-19 (dated by TCRdb to the early 2020s). Notes on the research overall: The collaborator samples originated in the United States, Italy and Spain and spanned the acute and convalescent phases of COVID-19. The prospective study material was composed of cDNA or gDNA derived from T cells, B-cell-depleted T cells, or PBMCs. Deeply sampled blood TCRbeta repertoires from subjects exposed to, actively infected with, or recovered from COVID-19 were included in the dataset. The sample metadata nearly always contained a de-identified subject ID, COVID-19 status, age in years and sex. Where available, HLA class I and class II types were taken from metadata supplied by the sample provider and were not determined by assay-based typing. The samples were drawn from the first 160 participants of the ongoing ImmuneRACE study and from 950 to 1,500 subjects provided by 6 global collaborators. The repertoires were released in a freely available public database intended as a resource for research on the immune response to SARS-CoV-2.

Results and caveats for the whole study, not just this receptor: The amount of clinical and demographic metadata varied by source and participant and was provided uncurated.

TCRbeta CDR3 regions were amplified from genomic DNA using the immunoSEQ Assay, a bias-controlled multiplex PCR. The study's processing was this. Nucleated cell counts per sample were estimated from amplification of reference gene primers within the assay. To quantify the absolute abundance of each unique TCRbeta CDR3 rearrangement, sequence reads were collapsed and filtered. For each sample, productive Simpson clonality was calculated as the square root of Simpson's diversity index over productive rearrangements. The clones in this table, taken by TCRdb from immuneACCESS, are in-frame only. Not every clone is retained; where verified, under half of the shortfall comes from an unresolved V gene, and the cause of the rest is unknown. The DNA was the basis for D and trimming; V, J and clone size are from that table. This sample has more than 120,000 clones in its table, and roughly 81% of those were observed once. The ten largest clones take up over 2.5% of the sample.

Points on this clone: Its antigen target is currently unknown. Per-nucleotide qualities are absent, and no much larger clonotype sits a single base away.

Whole blood was collected in K2EDTA tubes by collaborating institutions according to the institutions' own protocols. For TCRbeta analysis, collaborator samples were shipped as frozen whole blood, as isolated PBMCs, or as DNA extracted from either sample type. The CDR3 has 18 amino acids, counting the end cysteine and phenylalanine. Only the CDR3 region is kept as DNA, spanning 54 bases read in frame from base 1. Via the germline V gene (reference sequence), CDR1 is SEHNR and CDR2 FQNEAQ. V ends up 3 bases short and J 1 base short, with an unmatched junction base count of 11. Sequenced material: peripheral blood. The rearrangement combines TRBV7-9 with TRBJ1-3; 8 central nucleotides agree with TRBD1. The sequence came from a human donor with acute or convalescent COVID-19. The donor label of this sample is uncertain. The CDR3 has the sequence CASSFPGQGPISGNTIYF. The base sequence is TGTGCCAGCAGCTTCCCAGGACAGGGCCCTATATCTGGAAACACCATATATTTT.